The 2 T cell receptor beta chains presented below share a single source sample, sequenced in a study of cytomegalovirus exposure and HLA in healthy donors. Primers for the PCR totalled 60 Vbeta and 13 Jbeta. TCRdb keeps only in-frame clones here, not all; method: immunoSEQ multiplex PCR. Among approximately 120,000 clones listed, 78% were seen once. The sample was PBMCs. These receptors originate from a man aged 25-45 years in good health and CMV-seropositive.

The rearrangement links TRBV5-4 to TRBJ2-7; 12 nucleotides agree with TRBD1. V was pared by 7 bases and J by 5 bases, with 7 bases of the junction left unmatched. Germline V lookup: CDR1 SGHNT, CDR2 YYREEE (reference sequence). The CDR3 runs to 14 residues. The CDR3 nucleotides are TGTGCCAGCGCGGGAGGGACAGGGGGCCACGAGCAGTACTTC. This gives the protein CASAGGTGGHEQYF. The whole variable domain, remainder taken from reference TRBV5-4 and TRBJ2-7, is ETGVTQSPTHLIKTRGQQVTLRCSSQSGHNTVSWYQQALGQGPQFIFQYYREEENGRGNFPPRFSGLQFPNYSSELNVNALELDDSALYLCASAGGTGGHEQYFGPGTRLTVT.

The CDR3 DNA is TGTGCCAGTAGTTCGGGGGTGAGGGGCACTGAAGCTTTCTTT. As protein: CASSSGVRGTEAFF. This chain uses TRBV19 with TRBJ1-1, with a weak D call TRBD1 (5 bases). Germline-derived CDR1 and CDR2 are LNHDA and SQIVND (reference sequence). Trimming removed 5 bases at V and 4 bases at J, with 14 bases between. CDR3 length equals 14 residues.